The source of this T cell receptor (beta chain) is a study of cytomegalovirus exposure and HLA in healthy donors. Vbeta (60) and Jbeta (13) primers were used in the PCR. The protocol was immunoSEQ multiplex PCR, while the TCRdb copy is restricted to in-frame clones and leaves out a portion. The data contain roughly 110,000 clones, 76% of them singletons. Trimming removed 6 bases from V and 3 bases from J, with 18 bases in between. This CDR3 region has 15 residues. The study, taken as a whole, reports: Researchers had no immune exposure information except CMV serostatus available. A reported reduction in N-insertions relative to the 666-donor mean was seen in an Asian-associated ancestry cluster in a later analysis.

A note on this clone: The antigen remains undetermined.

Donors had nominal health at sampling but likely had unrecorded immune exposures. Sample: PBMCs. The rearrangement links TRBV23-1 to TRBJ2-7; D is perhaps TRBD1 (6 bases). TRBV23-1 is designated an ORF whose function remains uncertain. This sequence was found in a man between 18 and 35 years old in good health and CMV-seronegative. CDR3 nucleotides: TGCGCCAGCAGCCCTGCCAGGGGAGAGGGCTACGAGCAGTACTTC. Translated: CASSPARGEGYEQYF.